This T cell receptor (beta chain) was profiled in a study of blood T cell repertoires in COVID-19. Overall study context: The United States, Italy and Spain supplied acute and convalescent COVID-19 samples. PBMCs, B-cell-depleted T cells, or T cells provided the cDNA or gDNA that made up the material.

Original analysis: Reference gene primer amplification in the assay estimated nucleated cell counts. Measured with immunoSEQ multiplex PCR; TCRdb has only the in-frame clones, and not every one. V and J calls and clone size are given by that table; D and trimming were obtained from the DNA. Seen here are about 110,000 clones, approximately 90% observed once, and the top ten hold 4% to 5.5%. CDR3 size: 14 residues. Between the trimmed V and J ends, which lost 0 bases and 2 bases, there was a span of 7 bases. CDR1 is SGHNT, CDR2 YYREEE, per germline (reference sequence). The V and J genes are TRBV5-4 and TRBJ2-3; D is unclear. This TCR came from a human donor in a cohort sampled during active COVID-19. Sequenced material: peripheral blood. The DNA for the CDR3 is TGTGCCAGCAGCTTGGAACTTTACACAGATACGCAGTATTTT. Translating it yields CASSLELYTDTQYF. Together with reference TRBV5-4 and TRBJ2-3, the CDR3 gives the full variable domain: ETGVTQSPTHLIKTRGQQVTLRCSSQSGHNTVSWYQQALGQGPQFIFQYYREEENGRGNFPPRFSGLQFPNYSSELNVNALELDDSALYLCASSLELYTDTQYFGPGTRLTVL.